These 4 T cell receptor beta chains were all obtained from the same sample, sequenced in a study of blood T cell repertoires in COVID-19. The table came from immunoSEQ multiplex PCR; TCRdb's copy has only in-frame clones and leaves some out. The sample lists 250,000 to 350,000 clones, 75% to 90% occurring once. The sample taken for sequencing was peripheral blood. These receptors originate from a woman aged 25 to 39 with active or convalescent COVID-19.

The V and J genes are TRBV15 and TRBJ1-2; D not resolved. V was clipped by 0 bases and J by 2 bases, with 7 bases between them. The CDR3 length is 14 residues. The germline gives CDR1 LNHNV, CDR2 YYDKDF (reference sequence). CDR3 in amino acids: CATSREYENYGYTF. CDR3 bases: TGTGCCACCAGCAGAGAGTACGAGAACTATGGCTACACCTTC.

This CDR3 is CASRVSIGTAYEQYF. In DNA form, the CDR3 reads TGTGCCAGTAGAGTCTCGATTGGGACAGCCTACGAGCAGTACTTC. This rearrangement joins TRBV27 to TRBJ2-7; 7 nucleotides align to TRBD1. The trim removed 9 bases at V and 2 bases at J, leaving 13 bases unmatched. The germline gives CDR1 MNHEY, CDR2 SMNVEV (reference sequence). The CDR3 covers 15 residues.

The chain couples TRBV19 to TRBJ2-1, with a tentative D call TRBD1 (6 bases). V was cut by 7 bases and J by 9 bases, with 28 bases left in between. The V gene's germline CDR1 is LNHDA and CDR2 SQIVND (reference sequence). This CDR3 is 17 amino acids long. Here the CDR3 reads CASTARPRTEFGGEQFF. CDR3 bases: TGTGCCAGTACCGCCCGACCCCGGACAGAATTCGGCGGTGAGCAGTTCTTC.

This sequence joins TRBV5-6 and TRBJ2-5, with TRBD2 identical over 14 bases. CDR3 length equals 16 residues. The V segment lost 2 bases and the J segment 5 bases; nucleotides outside the gene matches: 5. Germline-derived CDR1 and CDR2 are SGHDT and YYEEEE. The CDR3 is CASSLGLAGGRETQYF. The CDR3 DNA is TGTGCCAGCAGCTTAGGACTAGCGGGGGGAAGGGAGACCCAGTACTTC.